This T cell receptor (beta chain) was observed in a study of T cell changes during pregnancy in multiple sclerosis. V shed 2 bases and J 4 bases; nucleotides not matched to a gene: 6. CDR1 and CDR2 from the germline V gene are SGHDN and FVKESK. This CDR3 comprises 15 residues. Here immunoSEQ multiplex PCR was the method, and the copy in TCRdb shows in-frame clones only, minus some. The table shows about 44,000 clones, with 85% to 95% occurring only once. The source is a female donor with multiple sclerosis, enrolled in a pregnancy study. This material consisted of CD4+ T cells from peripheral blood mononuclear cells, taken in the third trimester of pregnancy. The chain carries TRBV14 and TRBJ2-3; 7 bases are a match to TRBD2. CDR3 sequence: CASSQWRETPDTQYF. In nucleotides, the CDR3 is TGTGCCAGCAGCCAATGGCGGGAGACCCCAGATACGCAGTATTTT.